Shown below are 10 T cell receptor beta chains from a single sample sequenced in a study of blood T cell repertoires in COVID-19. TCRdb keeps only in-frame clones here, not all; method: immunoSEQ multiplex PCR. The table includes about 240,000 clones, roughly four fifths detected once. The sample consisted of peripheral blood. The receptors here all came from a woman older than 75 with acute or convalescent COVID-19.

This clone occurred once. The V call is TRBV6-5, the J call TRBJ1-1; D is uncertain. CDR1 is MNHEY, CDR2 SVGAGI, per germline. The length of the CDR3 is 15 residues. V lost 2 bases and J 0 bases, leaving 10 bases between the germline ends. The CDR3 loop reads CASSYVGGLNTEAFF. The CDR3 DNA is TGTGCCAGCAGTTACGTCGGCGGCCTGAACACTGAAGCTTTCTTT.

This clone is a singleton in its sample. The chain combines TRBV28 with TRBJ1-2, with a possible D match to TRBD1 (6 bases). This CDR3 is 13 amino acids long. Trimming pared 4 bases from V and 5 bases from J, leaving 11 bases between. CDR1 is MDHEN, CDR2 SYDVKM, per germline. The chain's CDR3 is CASSSQGPYGYTF. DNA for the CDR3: TGTGCCAGCAGTTCACAGGGCCCGTATGGCTACACCTTC.

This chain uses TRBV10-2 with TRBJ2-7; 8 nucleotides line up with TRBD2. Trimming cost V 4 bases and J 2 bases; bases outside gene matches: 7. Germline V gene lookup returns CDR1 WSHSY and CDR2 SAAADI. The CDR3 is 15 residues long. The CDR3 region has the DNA TGCGCCAGCAGTGCCGCTCCGGGACTAGCCTACGAGCAGTACTTC. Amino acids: CASSAAPGLAYEQYF.

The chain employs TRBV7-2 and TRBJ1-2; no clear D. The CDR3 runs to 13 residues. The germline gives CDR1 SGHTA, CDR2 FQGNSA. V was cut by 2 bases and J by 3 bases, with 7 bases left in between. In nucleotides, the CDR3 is TGTGCCAGCAGCTTATCCGCAGACTATGGCTACACCTTC. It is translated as CASSLSADYGYTF.

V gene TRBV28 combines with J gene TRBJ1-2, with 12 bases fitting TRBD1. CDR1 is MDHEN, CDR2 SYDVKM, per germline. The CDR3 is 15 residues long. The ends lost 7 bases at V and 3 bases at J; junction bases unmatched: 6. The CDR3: CASTKGTGGHYGYTF. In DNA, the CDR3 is TGTGCCAGCACCAAGGGGACAGGGGGCCACTATGGCTACACCTTC.

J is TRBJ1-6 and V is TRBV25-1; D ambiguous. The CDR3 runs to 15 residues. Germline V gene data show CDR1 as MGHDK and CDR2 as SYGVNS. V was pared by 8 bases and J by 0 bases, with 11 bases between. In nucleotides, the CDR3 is TGTGCCAGCCATCTTGGAGGCTCCTATAATTCACCCCTCCACTTT. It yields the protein CASHLGGSYNSPLHF.

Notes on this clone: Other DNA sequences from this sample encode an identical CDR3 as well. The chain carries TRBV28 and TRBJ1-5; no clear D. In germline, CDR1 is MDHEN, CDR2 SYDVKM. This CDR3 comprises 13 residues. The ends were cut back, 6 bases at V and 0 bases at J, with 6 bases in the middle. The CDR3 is CASRRDSNQPQHF. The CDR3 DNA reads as TGTGCCAGCAGGAGAGATAGCAATCAGCCCCAGCATTTT.

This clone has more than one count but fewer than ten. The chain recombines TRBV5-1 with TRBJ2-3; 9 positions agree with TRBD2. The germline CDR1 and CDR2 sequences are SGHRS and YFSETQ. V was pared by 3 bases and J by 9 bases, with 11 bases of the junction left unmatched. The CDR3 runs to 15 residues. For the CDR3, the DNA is TGCGCCAGCAGCTCCACCGGGACTAGCCCCCAGACGCAGTATTTT. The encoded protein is CASSSTGTSPQTQYF.

CDR3 amino acids: CATSRERTLETQYF. CDR3 coding DNA: TGTGCCACCAGCAGAGAGAGGACACTGGAGACCCAGTACTTC. The chain couples TRBV15 to TRBJ2-5; possible D gene TRBD1, 5 bases. Trimming shortened V by 0 bases and J by 5 bases, and 10 bases separated the two germline ends. In germline, CDR1 is LNHNV, CDR2 YYDKDF (reference sequence). The CDR3 has 14 residues. The whole variable domain, remainder taken from reference TRBV15 and TRBJ2-5, is DAMVIQNPRYQVTQFGKPVTLSCSQTLNHNVMYWYQQKSSQAPKLLFHYYDKDFNNEADTPDNFQSRRPNTSFCFLDIRSPGLGDTAMYLCATSRERTLETQYFGPGTRLLVL.

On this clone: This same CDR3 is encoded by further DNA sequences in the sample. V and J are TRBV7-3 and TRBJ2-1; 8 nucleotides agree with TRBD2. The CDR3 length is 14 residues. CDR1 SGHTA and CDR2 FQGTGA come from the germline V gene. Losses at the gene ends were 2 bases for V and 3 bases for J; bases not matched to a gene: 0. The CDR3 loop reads CASSLAGGYNEQFF. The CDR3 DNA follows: TGTGCCAGCAGCTTAGCGGGGGGCTACAATGAGCAGTTCTTC.